Sequencing of this T cell receptor beta chain was carried out in a study of beta chain features in type 1 diabetes. This clone came up a few times. CDR1 and CDR2 from the germline V gene are LNHDA and SQIVND (reference sequence). This CDR3 is built from 14 residues. With 4 bases removed from V and 1 base from J, the gap between germline ends came to 9 bases. The investigators reverse transcribed all of the isolated RNA, so they sequenced expressed TCRB transcripts. Profiling relied on immunoSEQ multiplex PCR, and the TCRdb table lists in-frame clones only, not all of them. The sample records 300,000 to 400,000 clones, 7.5% to 9% being singletons.

The TCR was taken from a woman under 30 in good health. The sequenced sample was central memory CD4+ T cells from blood. The chain couples TRBV19 to TRBJ2-3; possibly TRBD1 or TRBD2 for D (5 bases each). The chain's CDR3 is CASSRDQGTDTQYF. As DNA, the CDR3 is TGTGCCAGTAGTAGGGACCAGGGCACAGATACGCAGTATTTT.